The 26 T cell receptor beta chains reported below all come from one sample, sequenced in a study of cytomegalovirus exposure and HLA in healthy donors. Amplification used 60 Vbeta primers and 13 Jbeta primers. Method: immunoSEQ multiplex PCR; TCRdb's copy keeps in-frame clones and lacks some. This table holds roughly 250,000 clones, 75% to 85% found once. What was sequenced was PBMCs. The source of these receptors is a girl aged 2-9 years in good health and CMV-seronegative.

The chain combines TRBV7-6 with TRBJ1-2; 10 nucleotides align to TRBD1. Trimming cost V 3 bases and J 4 bases; bases outside gene matches: 2. This CDR3 comprises 14 residues. The germline V gene has CDR1 SGHVS and CDR2 FNYEAQ. The CDR3 protein is CASSFWTGGYGYTF. DNA for the CDR3: TGTGCCAGCAGCTTCTGGACAGGGGGCTATGGCTACACCTTC.

This sequence joins TRBV13 and TRBJ2-7; D perhaps matches TRBD2 (7 bases). Trimming pared 4 bases from V and 5 bases from J, leaving 18 bases between. The CDR3 has 15 amino acids. CDR1 PRHDT and CDR2 FYEKMQ come from the germline V gene (reference sequence). The CDR3 DNA reads as TGTGCCAGCAGCTCCAGTGGGGGGGGGCTCGACGAGCAGTACTTC. Translated: CASSSSGGGLDEQYF.

The chain is built from TRBV28 and TRBJ1-3; D possibly corresponds to TRBD1 (5 bases). The germline V gene encodes CDR1 MDHEN and CDR2 SYDVKM. The V end lost 6 bases, the J end lost 3 bases, and 18 bases lay between the germline ends. The CDR3 contains 16 residues. This CDR3 is CASSLSWGEIGNTIYF. The CDR3 region has the DNA TGTGCCAGCAGCCTGTCGTGGGGGGAAATTGGAAACACCATATATTTT. Looking up the rest from reference TRBV28 and TRBJ1-3 gives the full variable domain: DVKVTQSSRYLVKRTGEKVFLECVQDMDHENMFWYRQDPGLGLRLIYFSYDVKMKEKGDIPEGYSVSREKKERFSLILESASTNQTSMYLCASSLSWGEIGNTIYFGEGSWLTVV.

J is TRBJ2-3 and V is TRBV5-6; D unclear. The V end lost 0 bases, the J end lost 0 bases, and 14 bases lay between the germline ends. Germline CDR1 and CDR2: SGHDT and YYEEEE. This CDR3 has 17 amino acids. Written as DNA, the CDR3 is TGTGCCAGCAGCTTGGCCGGGTCCCTCGGGAGCACAGATACGCAGTATTTT. The encoded protein is CASSLAGSLGSTDTQYF.

V and J are TRBV2 and TRBJ2-4; 11 positions match TRBD2. CDR1 and CDR2 (germline): SNHLY, FYNNEI. The CDR3 extends over 12 amino acids. Germline trimming cut 6 bases from V and 13 bases from J; bases unmatched to any gene: 5. The CDR3, as DNA: TGTGCCAGCAGATACGGGACTAGCGGACAGTACTTC. It encodes CASRYGTSGQYF.

The gene calls are TRBV5-1 and TRBJ1-2; TRBD1 is a possible D gene (5 bases). The V end lost 8 bases, the J end lost 0 bases, and 8 bases lay between the germline ends. The CDR3 runs 12 residues. Germline assignment: CDR1 SGHRS and CDR2 YFSETQ. This chain's CDR3 is CASTGSNYGYTF. The CDR3 nucleotides are TGCGCCAGTACAGGCTCTAACTATGGCTACACCTTC. Using reference TRBV5-1 and TRBJ1-2 for the parts outside the CDR3, the full variable domain is KAGVTQTPRYLIKTRGQQVTLSCSPISGHRSVSWYQQTPGQGLQFLFEYFSETQRNKGNFPGRFSGRQFSNSRSEMNVSTLELGDSALYLCASTGSNYGYTFGSGTRLTVV.

The chain has TRBV4-1 and TRBJ1-5, with D uncertain. The germline gives CDR1 MGHRA, CDR2 YSYEKL. This CDR3 is 15 amino acids long. V was clipped by 0 bases and J by 4 bases, with 10 bases between them. The CDR3 region is CASSQEAGLNQPQHF. The DNA of the CDR3 is TGCGCCAGCAGCCAAGAGGCAGGACTTAATCAGCCCCAGCATTTT.

About this clone: At the DNA level, this CDR3 is encoded by other sequences in the same sample as well. V gene TRBV27 combines with J gene TRBJ2-3; 8 positions match TRBD2. The germline V gene encodes CDR1 MNHEY and CDR2 SMNVEV (reference sequence). The CDR3 length is 13 residues. Losses at the gene ends were 5 bases for V and 4 bases for J; bases not matched to a gene: 2. CDR3 sequence: CASSPGLADTQYF. For the CDR3, the DNA is TGTGCCAGCAGTCCGGGACTAGCAGATACGCAGTATTTT.

The rearrangement links TRBV29-1 to TRBJ1-2; 8 bases match TRBD1. With 6 bases clipped from V and 8 bases from J, the junction kept 8 bases outside the gene matches. CDR1 SQVTM and CDR2 ANQGSEA come from the germline V gene. The CDR3 contains 12 residues. The chain's CDR3 is CSVGRTGSGYTF. The CDR3 bases are TGCAGCGTGGGAAGGACAGGGAGCGGCTACACCTTC.

The rearrangement uses TRBV14 and TRBJ1-1; D gene ambiguous. The V end lost 0 bases, the J end lost 10 bases, and 9 bases lay between the germline ends. Germline V gene sequence: CDR1 SGHDN, CDR2 FVKESK. The length of the CDR3 is 12 residues. The CDR3 sequence is CASSQDRGPAFF. The CDR3 DNA sequence: TGTGCCAGCAGCCAAGATCGAGGGCCAGCTTTCTTT.

This clone was counted only a few times. The chain links TRBV18 to TRBJ1-1; weak D call: TRBD1 (5 bases). V dropped 3 bases and J dropped 5 bases, with 16 bases sitting between them. The CDR3 has 15 residues. The germline V gene encodes CDR1 KGHSH and CDR2 LQKENI. The CDR3, as DNA: TGTGCCAGCTCACCCCTCGCGGGGGGGGGAACTGAAGCTTTCTTT. This encodes CASSPLAGGGTEAFF.

This chain links TRBV2 with TRBJ2-1; 10 bases map to TRBD2. Germline V gene lookup returns CDR1 SNHLY and CDR2 FYNNEI. Trimming took 2 bases from V and 2 from J; bases not matched to a gene: 9. The CDR3 consists of 18 residues. DNA of the CDR3: TGTGCCAGCAGTGAAACAAGCCTAGCGGGAGTAACCTACAATGAGCAGTTCTTC. It yields the protein CASSETSLAGVTYNEQFF.

V is TRBV4-1 and J is TRBJ2-3; 14 positions match TRBD2. This CDR3 has 15 amino acids. Germline-derived CDR1 and CDR2 are MGHRA and YSYEKL. The V and J ends lost 6 bases and 6 bases, in that order; junction bases with no gene match: 5. The CDR3 is CASSRLAGGPDTQYF. The CDR3 DNA is TGCGCCAGCAGTCGACTAGCGGGGGGGCCGGATACGCAGTATTTT.

V usage is TRBV11-2 and J usage is TRBJ2-7; 11 nucleotides agree with TRBD1. The CDR3 has 14 residues. J lost 2 bases, V lost 4 bases, and 1 base had no gene match. CDR1 SGHAT and CDR2 FQNNGV come from the germline V gene. The CDR3, as DNA: TGTGCCAGCAGCTGGGGACAGGGGGCCTACGAGCAGTACTTC. This codes for CASSWGQGAYEQYF.

The chain has TRBV10-3 and TRBJ1-1; TRBD1 agrees at 8 bases. CDR1 is ENHRY and CDR2 is SYGVKD in the germline V gene. Germline trimming cut 6 bases from V and 4 bases from J; bases unmatched to any gene: 10. This CDR3 is 15 amino acids long. The chain's CDR3 is CAIRGGQGAFTEAFF. The CDR3 nucleotides are TGTGCCATCAGGGGGGGGCAGGGGGCTTTCACTGAAGCTTTCTTT.

This chain links TRBV4-2 with TRBJ2-2; D gene ambiguous. The CDR3 loop spans 11 amino acids. V was cut by 8 bases and J by 9 bases, with 10 bases left in between. The V gene's germline CDR1 is LGHNA and CDR2 YNFKEQ. In DNA, the CDR3 is TGTGCCAGCGGCCCAATTCGGGAGCTGTTTTTT. Translation gives CASGPIRELFF.

The table lists this clone with a count of one. The junction departs from germline at one end; a sequencing error may be responsible. In DNA form, the CDR3 reads TGTTCCAGCAGTCCCGGACTAGCGGGGGGCCAAGAGACCCAGTACTTC. This gives the protein CSSSPGLAGGQETQYF. The J gene is TRBJ2-5, the V gene TRBV7-9, with TRBD2 identical over 14 bases. The germline V gene encodes CDR1 SEHNR and CDR2 FQNEAQ (reference sequence). This CDR3 has 16 residues.

This chain uses TRBV5-4 with TRBJ2-3, with 15 bases lining up with TRBD2. Germline V lookup: CDR1 SGHNT, CDR2 YYREEE (reference sequence). V shed 4 bases and J 0 bases; nucleotides not matched to a gene: 6. The CDR3 is 18 residues long. The CDR3 here is CASSPGLAGGPSTDTQYF. CDR3 DNA: TGTGCCAGCAGCCCTGGACTAGCGGGGGGGCCTAGCACAGATACGCAGTATTTT.

This chain links TRBV27 with TRBJ2-7; D is uncertain. V was pared by 5 bases and J by 0 bases, with 14 bases between. The germline V gene has CDR1 MNHEY and CDR2 SMNVEV (reference sequence). CDR3 length equals 15 residues. DNA for the CDR3: TGTGCCAGCAGTCGCTCCCCTTTAGCCTCCTACGAGCAGTACTTC. This sequence encodes CASSRSPLASYEQYF.

This sequence joins TRBV2 and TRBJ2-2; D is possibly TRBD1 (5 bases). The V end was cut by 5 bases, the J end by 6 bases, with 13 bases between. Per germline, CDR1 SNHLY and CDR2 FYNNEI. The length of the CDR3 is 14 residues. DNA of the CDR3: TGTGCCAGCAGTTCCCTAGGGGCCGCCGGGGAGCTGTTTTTT. Translated: CASSSLGAAGELFF.

The rearrangement uses TRBV5-5 and TRBJ2-7; D is uncertain. CDR3 length equals 11 residues. Germline CDR1 and CDR2: SGHKS and YYEKEE (reference sequence). The V end lost 4 bases, the J end lost 7 bases, and 9 bases lay between the germline ends. The chain's CDR3 is CASSLVREQYF. The CDR3 nucleotides are TGTGCCAGCAGCCTAGTCCGGGAGCAGTACTTC.

The chain recombines TRBV7-9 with TRBJ2-5; 13 bases align to TRBD2. V lost 5 bases to trimming and J lost 0 bases; unmatched junction nucleotides: 3. This CDR3 has 16 residues. The V gene's germline CDR1 is SEHNR and CDR2 FQNEAQ (reference sequence). CDR3 in DNA: TGTGCCAGCAGCCCTACTAGCGGGGGGGACCAAGAGACCCAGTACTTC. The encoded protein is CASSPTSGGDQETQYF.

The CDR3 DNA is TGTGCTAGTGGTTTCCACCTCCCGCGCAGGGACAGGGGGAACACTGAAGCTTTCTTT. It yields the protein CASGFHLPRRDRGNTEAFF. This chain uses TRBV12-5 with TRBJ1-1; 10 bases fit TRBD1. CDR1 and CDR2 from the germline V gene are LGHNT and FRNRAP. The CDR3 consists of 19 residues. The ends lost 3 bases at V and 1 base at J; junction bases unmatched: 14.

This chain joins TRBV28 and TRBJ2-1; D is ambiguous. This CDR3 comprises 14 residues. CDR1 MDHEN and CDR2 SYDVKM come from the germline V gene. V was pared by 4 bases and J by 10 bases, with 17 bases between. The CDR3 spells CASSSSPGGDEQFF. DNA of the CDR3: TGTGCCAGCAGTTCATCCCCAGGTGGCGACGAGCAGTTCTTC.

The V gene is TRBV2, the J gene TRBJ1-2; D is unclear. The V end was cut by 0 bases, the J end by 7 bases, with 6 bases between. Looked up from germline, CDR1 is SNHLY and CDR2 is FYNNEI. This CDR3 is 12 amino acids long. Written as DNA, the CDR3 is TGTGCCAGCAGTGAAGCGCAGCGTGGCTACACCTTC. Protein: CASSEAQRGYTF.

CDR3 loop: CASSTTEGHLQETQYF. As DNA, the CDR3 is TGTGCCAGCAGCACAACCGAGGGACACCTGCAAGAGACCCAGTACTTC. The V and J genes are TRBV9 and TRBJ2-5; D is possibly TRBD1 (6 bases). The germline V gene encodes CDR1 SGDLS and CDR2 YYNGEE. The CDR3 contains 16 residues. Trimming removed 4 bases at V and 2 bases at J, with 18 bases between.